This T cell receptor (beta chain) was retrieved from a study of T cells in localized non-small cell lung cancer. Study-level points and caveats: Appearing in adjacent lung were a median roughly 60 of the top 100 tumor clones.

Sequencing was performed with immunoSEQ multiplex PCR; in TCRdb, only in-frame clones are kept and a portion is missing. The sample consists of about 23,000 clones, around 82% of them appearing once. With regard to this clone: The antigen is undetermined.

With V trimmed by 5 bases and J by 4 bases, 8 bases remained unmatched. From germline, CDR1 is SGHTA and CDR2 FQGNSA. The CDR3 contains 16 residues. The material sequenced was PBMCs, taken before any cancer treatment. This chain connects TRBV7-2 to TRBJ2-5, with 12 positions matching TRBD2. This clonotype was obtained from a man aged 40-75 years with stage II lung adenocarcinoma. CDR3 nucleotides: TGTGCCAGCAGCACAGCCGGACTAGCGGGGCGAGAGACCCAGTACTTC. Translated: CASSTAGLAGRETQYF.